The rows below give T cell receptor beta chains drawn from one sample of a study of T cells in Graves' hyperthyroidism and ophthalmopathy. TCRdb redid the calling of the multiplex PCR reads with MiXCR, one entry per CDR3 protein. The table shows hundreds of thousands of distinct CDR3 sequences, with about 20% occurring only once. The sequenced sample was blood. All receptors derive from a young man with Graves' ophthalmopathy. The CDR3 runs from the conserved cysteine through the conserved F or W. A D gene is named only where the DNA matches it firmly. Some rows mark clone size as missing; the rest say once, few, many or name a class of expanded clone.

DNA | CDR3 | D | size | J | V
TGTGCCAGCAGCCAAACCGCTTACGAGCAGTACTTC | CASSQTAYEQYF | - | - | TRBJ2-7 | TRBV11-2
TGTGCCAGCAGCTTCTCCAGCGGGAGTGGAGAGCAGTACTTC | CASSFSSGSGEQYF | TRBD2 | few | TRBJ2-7 | TRBV7-9
TGCAGTGCTAAAAGGGGCTCCTACGAGCAGTACTTC | CSAKRGSYEQYF | - | - | TRBJ2-7 | TRBV20-1
TGTGCCAGCAGCTTAAGGTTCCTCAGCGGAGTCAAAGAGACCCAGTACTTC | CASSLRFLSGVKETQYF | - | many | TRBJ2-5 | TRBV11-1
TGCAGTGCTAGAGAAGGACAGGGGACCCCCTATGGCTACACCTTC | CSAREGQGTPYGYTF | TRBD1 | few | TRBJ1-2 | TRBV20-1
TGTGCCAGCAGTGACAACTATAGAAGTTCACCCCTCCACTTT | CASSDNYRSSPLHF | - | - | TRBJ1-6 | TRBV2
TGTGCCAGCAGCCAAGAAGCGGGAGGGGGGCGTGAGCAGTTCTTC | CASSQEAGGGREQFF | TRBD2 | few | TRBJ2-1 | TRBV7-6
TGTGCCAGTAGACCGGGACTAGCGACGAACGAGCAGTACTTC | CASRPGLATNEQYF | TRBD2 | few | TRBJ2-7 | TRBV19
TGTGCCAGCAGTTCAGCGACTGGGAGTTCTACCGGGGAGCTGTTTTTT | CASSSATGSSTGELFF | - | - | TRBJ2-2 | TRBV28
TGTGCCAGCAGTGAAAAGCCAGCGGGAGGATTGGCAGAGACCCAGTACTTC | CASSEKPAGGLAETQYF | TRBD2 | - | TRBJ2-5 | TRBV2
TGTGCCAGCAGGGGAACCTACGAGCAGTACTTC | CASRGTYEQYF | - | many | TRBJ2-7 | TRBV11-2
TGTGCCAGTAGTATAGCGGGTGCCTCCTACAATGAGCAGTTCTTC | CASSIAGASYNEQFF | - | - | TRBJ2-1 | TRBV19
TGTGCCAGCAGCCAACGACAGGGCCGCTATGGCTACACCTTC | CASSQRQGRYGYTF | TRBD1 | - | TRBJ1-2 | TRBV3-1
TGTGCCAGCAGCTTTATTTCCCTAAAGAGTGAGCAGTTCTTC | CASSFISLKSEQFF | - | - | TRBJ2-1 | TRBV11-1
TGTGCCAGCAGCCCGGGACTAGTTGATTACTACAATGAGCAGTTCTTC | CASSPGLVDYYNEQFF | TRBD2 | - | TRBJ2-1 | TRBV11-2
TGCAGTGCTAAGTACTGGAAGACTAGCGGGAGAGGCAATGAGCAGTTCTTC | CSAKYWKTSGRGNEQFF | TRBD2 | few | TRBJ2-1 | TRBV20-1
TGCGCCAGCCTCGGGACAGGGGAGACCCAGTACTTC | CASLGTGETQYF | TRBD1 | - | TRBJ2-5 | TRBV10-2
TGTGCCAGCAGTTGGACTAGCAGCAACACCGGGGAGCTGTTTTTT | CASSWTSSNTGELFF | TRBD2 | - | TRBJ2-2 | TRBV6-1
TGCAGCGTTGGACCGGGAGTCCCCGGGGAGCTGTTTTTT | CSVGPGVPGELFF | - | many | TRBJ2-2 | TRBV29-1
TGTGCCAGCAGGGAGACAGGGGAAAGCTCACCCCTCCACTTT | CASRETGESSPLHF | TRBD1 | few | TRBJ1-6 | TRBV6-1
TGTGCCAGCAGCGAGAGGGCGGGGGCAGGGTACGAGCAGTACTTC | CASSERAGAGYEQYF | - | few | TRBJ2-7 | TRBV7-3
TGCGCCAGCAGCTTGTCAGAGGGTTCATTACTAGCCCACGAGCAGTACTTC | CASSLSEGSLLAHEQYF | - | few | TRBJ2-7 | TRBV5-1
TGCAGCGTTGGGGTGACTAGCGGAAACAATGAGCAGTTCTTC | CSVGVTSGNNEQFF | TRBD2 | - | TRBJ2-1 | TRBV29-1
TGTGCCAGCAGCGCGCAAGTCAACGAGCAGTACTTC | CASSAQVNEQYF | - | - | TRBJ2-7 | TRBV7-9
TGTGCCAGCAGTTTAGAGGACTACGAGCAGTACTTC | CASSLEDYEQYF | - | few | TRBJ2-7 | TRBV12-3/TRBV12-4
TGCAGTGCTAGCCGAGCCGGGTTTGGGGCCAACGTCCTGACTTTC | CSASRAGFGANVLTF | - | few | TRBJ2-6 | TRBV20-1
TGTGCCAGCAGTCCGCCACTAGCGGGAGGTTCCTACGAGCAGTACTTC | CASSPPLAGGSYEQYF | TRBD2 | many | TRBJ2-7 | TRBV6-1
TGTGCCAGCCTACTAGCGGTCGGTGAGGATACGCAGTATTTT | CASLLAVGEDTQYF | TRBD2 | - | TRBJ2-3 | TRBV6-2/TRBV6-3
TGCAGTGCTAGAAAGGAGGGGGCGTACACTGAAGCTTTCTTT | CSARKEGAYTEAFF | TRBD1 | once | TRBJ1-1 | TRBV20-1
TGTGCCAGCAGTCTGGGACTAGCGGACGAGCAGTACTTC | CASSLGLADEQYF | TRBD2 | many | TRBJ2-7 | TRBV3-1
TGTGCCAGCAGCCAGGGACTAGCGGGAGATCTCGGGGAGCTGTTTTTT | CASSQGLAGDLGELFF | TRBD2 | - | TRBJ2-2 | TRBV4-2
TGTGCCAGCAGTTCCCCCGACAGGTCCTACAATGAGCAGTTCTTC | CASSSPDRSYNEQFF | - | few | TRBJ2-1 | TRBV6-9
TGTGCCAGCAGCGCGGGACAGAGAAACTATGGCTACACCTTC | CASSAGQRNYGYTF | TRBD1 | few | TRBJ1-2 | TRBV9
TGTGCCAGCAGCTCCTCAGACAGGATCACCGGGGAGCTGTTTTTT | CASSSSDRITGELFF | - | - | TRBJ2-2 | TRBV3-1
TGTGCCAGCAAGCCCAGGGGGAACACTGAAGCTTTCTTT | CASKPRGNTEAFF | - | few | TRBJ1-1 | TRBV19
TGCAGTGCTAGCGGACAGGGAAGGGCATTCTCCTACAATGAGCAGTTCTTC | CSASGQGRAFSYNEQFF | TRBD1 | few | TRBJ2-1 | TRBV20-1
TGCAGCGTTGAAGATCTAGGGGCGGGGACAGATACGCAGTATTTT | CSVEDLGAGTDTQYF | - | - | TRBJ2-3 | TRBV29-1
TGTGCCAGCAGGAAGGGCCGCGGGGAGACCCAGTACTTC | CASRKGRGETQYF | - | - | TRBJ2-5 | TRBV27
TGTGCCAGCAGTTCCCGCGAAGGGAACGAGCAGTACTTC | CASSSREGNEQYF | - | - | TRBJ2-7 | TRBV27
TGTGCCAGCAGCGCCTCCCGGGACTATTCCTACGAGCAGTACTTC | CASSASRDYSYEQYF | TRBD2 | - | TRBJ2-7 | TRBV9
TGTGCCAGCAGCTTCAGGGAGAGGGACACTGAAGCTTTCTTT | CASSFRERDTEAFF | - | few | TRBJ1-1 | TRBV5-6
TGTGCCAGCAGTCTTGGGGGCGGGATCGGAACTGAAGCTTTCTTT | CASSLGGGIGTEAFF | - | - | TRBJ1-1 | TRBV12-3/TRBV12-4
TGTGCCAGCACTATTAGTCCCCCGTCGGGGAGGGATGAGCAGTTCTTC | CASTISPPSGRDEQFF | TRBD2 | - | TRBJ2-1 | TRBV7-8
TGTGCCAGCAGTTTTCATAGCGGGAGTGGAGCAGATACGCAGTATTTT | CASSFHSGSGADTQYF | TRBD2 | many | TRBJ2-3 | TRBV28
TGTGCCAGCAGCCAGCTAGGGGTCCCAGATACGCAGTATTTT | CASSQLGVPDTQYF | - | - | TRBJ2-3 | TRBV13
TGTGCCAGCAGTCCACAGGGGTATCAGCCCCAGCATTTT | CASSPQGYQPQHF | TRBD1 | - | TRBJ1-5 | TRBV27
TGTGCCAGCACGCTACAGGGGAACACCGGGGAGCTGTTTTTT | CASTLQGNTGELFF | - | - | TRBJ2-2 | TRBV6-4
TGTGCCAGCCGATCTTCAAGCAGGGGGCAGGTTCAGCCCCAGCATTTT | CASRSSSRGQVQPQHF | TRBD1 | - | TRBJ1-5 | TRBV6-1
TGTGCCAGCAGCTTAGGTCAACAGGGTATCGATGGCTACACCTTC | CASSLGQQGIDGYTF | - | - | TRBJ1-2 | TRBV7-9
TGTGCCAGCAGTCCCACCAAGGTCCCCTACGAGCAGTACTTC | CASSPTKVPYEQYF | - | few | TRBJ2-7 | TRBV28
TGTGCCAGCAGCTTAAATCGGATCGAGGGAGAGCAGTACTTC | CASSLNRIEGEQYF | - | many | TRBJ2-7 | TRBV7-9
TGTGCCAGCAGTCCTAATGACGGAAAAGCTTTCTTT | CASSPNDGKAFF | - | - | TRBJ1-1 | TRBV6-2/TRBV6-3
TGCAGTGCTAGAGCATACACCTACGAGCAGTACTTC | CSARAYTYEQYF | - | - | TRBJ2-7 | TRBV20-1
TGTGCCAGCAGCTCCTGGACAGGGTACAATGAGCAGTTCTTC | CASSSWTGYNEQFF | TRBD1 | few | TRBJ2-1 | TRBV5-8
TGTGCCAGTAGTATAGGGCTAGCGGGTTACACCGGGGAGCTGTTTTTT | CASSIGLAGYTGELFF | TRBD2 | - | TRBJ2-2 | TRBV19
TGCAGTGCTAGAGATCTGAACAAGAACACTGAAGCTTTCTTT | CSARDLNKNTEAFF | - | - | TRBJ1-1 | TRBV20-1
TGCAGCGTCGGCGGACAGGGGGCCTCCTACGAGCAGTACTTC | CSVGGQGASYEQYF | TRBD1 | - | TRBJ2-7 | TRBV29-1
TGTGCCAGCAGTGACGAGCGGGGAACCTACAATGAGCAGTTCTTC | CASSDERGTYNEQFF | TRBD2 | many | TRBJ2-1 | TRBV2
TGTGCCAGCAGTAAAAATCTACAGGACGGGACTGAAGCTTTCTTT | CASSKNLQDGTEAFF | - | many | TRBJ1-1 | TRBV6-2/TRBV6-3